This TCR beta chain appears in the sequencing data of a study of early T cells in non-severe SARS-CoV-2 infection. Turning to the study itself: It was bulk RNA from unsorted whole blood that was sequenced, and the chains were unpaired.

V lost 7 bases and J 7 bases, leaving 10 bases between the germline ends. Germline V gene data show CDR1 as SGHAT and CDR2 as FQNNGV. The CDR3 totals 12 residues. Unique molecular identifiers were affixed to single, distinct cDNA molecules. MiXCR, run by TCRdb on the 5' RACE reads, gives a single entry per CDR3 protein. The sample has around 98,000 distinct CDR3 sequences; 11% are singletons. This clonotype was observed many times. The chain couples TRBV11-2 to TRBJ2-2; a weak D match, TRBD2 (5 bases). Sequenced input: whole blood. The source is an adult who was a healthcare worker with PCR-confirmed SARS-CoV-2 infection or an uninfected control (not recorded which). In DNA, the CDR3 is TGTGCCAGCACGGGATGGGTCGGGGAGCTGTTTTTT. This translates into CASTGWVGELFF.